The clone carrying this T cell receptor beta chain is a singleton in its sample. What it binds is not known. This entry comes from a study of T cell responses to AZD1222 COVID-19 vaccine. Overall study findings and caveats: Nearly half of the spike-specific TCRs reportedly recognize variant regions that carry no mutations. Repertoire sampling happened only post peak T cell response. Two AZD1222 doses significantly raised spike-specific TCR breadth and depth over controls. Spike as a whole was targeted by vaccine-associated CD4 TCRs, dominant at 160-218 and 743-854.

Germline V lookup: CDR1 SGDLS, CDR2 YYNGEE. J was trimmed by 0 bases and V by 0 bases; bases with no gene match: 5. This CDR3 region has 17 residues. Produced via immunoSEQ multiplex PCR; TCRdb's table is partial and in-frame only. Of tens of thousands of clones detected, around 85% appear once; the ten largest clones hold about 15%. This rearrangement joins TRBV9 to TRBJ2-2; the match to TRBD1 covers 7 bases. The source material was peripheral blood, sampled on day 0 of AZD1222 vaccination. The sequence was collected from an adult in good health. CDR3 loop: CASSVGPGTANTGELFF. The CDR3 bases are TGTGCCAGCAGCGTAGGACCCGGGACAGCGAACACCGGGGAGCTGTTTTTT.